The rows below give T cell receptor beta chains drawn from one sample of a study of graft-versus-host responses after intestinal transplantation. No antigen has been assigned to these receptors. Using immunoSEQ multiplex PCR, the repertoire was profiled, and TCRdb retains in-frame clones only, with some absent. Here the sample spans around 110,000 clones, 90% being singletons. This specimen consisted of unstimulated CD4+ T cells sorted from spleen or lymph node cells, obtained before intestinal transplant. These receptors originate from a human donor who received an intestinal transplant. Both conserved end residues are part of each CDR3. D genes are given only for firm matches. Only some rows state a clone size, as once, few, many or a class for expanded clones.

d_call	v_call	clone_size	j_call	cdr3_aa	cdr3_nt
NA	TRBV6-5	NA	TRBJ2-2	CASRRANTGELFF	TGTGCCAGCAGGCGGGCGAACACCGGGGAGCTGTTTTTT
NA	TRBV7-9	NA	TRBJ1-1	CASSLRRGTKNTEAFF	TGTGCCAGCAGCTTAAGGCGCGGCACCAAGAACACTGAAGCTTTCTTT
NA	TRBV7-8	NA	TRBJ2-3	CASSLAEVAGDTQYF	TGTGCCAGCAGCTTAGCGGAGGTGGCGGGAGATACGCAGTATTTT
NA	TRBV18	NA	TRBJ2-5	CASSPNGGETQYF	TGTGCCAGCTCACCAAACGGGGGAGAGACCCAGTACTTC
TRBD1	TRBV13	NA	TRBJ1-1	CASSGHRGNTEAFF	TGTGCCAGCAGCGGACACAGGGGAAACACTGAAGCTTTCTTT
NA	TRBV11-2	NA	TRBJ2-5	CASSLRPDGIQETQYF	TGTGCCAGCAGCTTAAGGCCCGACGGGATTCAAGAGACCCAGTACTTC
NA	TRBV19	once	TRBJ2-4	CASSGVGVIAKNIQYF	TGTGCCAGTAGTGGAGTTGGCGTAATAGCCAAAAACATTCAGTACTTC
NA	TRBV30	NA	TRBJ2-1	CAWSVRDRGLGNEQFF	TGTGCCTGGAGTGTACGTGACCGAGGGCTGGGTAATGAGCAGTTCTTC
TRBD1	TRBV10-1	NA	TRBJ2-3	CASSRDSSTDTQYF	TGCGCCAGCAGTCGGGACAGTAGCACAGATACGCAGTATTTT
NA	TRBV28	once	TRBJ2-5	CASSFNQMETQYF	TGTGCCAGCAGTTTCAACCAGATGGAGACCCAGTACTTC
NA	TRBV16	NA	TRBJ1-5	CASSRDRGGQPQHF	TGTGCCAGCAGCCGAGACCGGGGTGGACAGCCCCAGCATTTT
TRBD1	TRBV30	NA	TRBJ2-7	CACPGTGSYEQYF	TGTGCCTGTCCCGGGACAGGGTCCTACGAGCAGTACTTC
NA	TRBV19	NA	TRBJ2-5	CASSGQTQETQYF	TGTGCCAGTTCGGGTCAGACCCAAGAGACCCAGTACTTC
TRBD1	TRBV12-5	NA	TRBJ2-2	CASGLTGDTGELFF	TGTGCTAGTGGTTTGACAGGGGATACCGGGGAGCTGTTTTTT
NA	TRBV28	NA	TRBJ2-7	CASSSAGTRPYEQYF	TGTGCCAGCAGTTCAGCCGGGACACGACCCTACGAGCAGTACTTC
TRBD1	TRBV4-3	few	TRBJ1-4	CASSKEPGQGTNEKLFF	TGCGCCAGCAGCAAAGAACCGGGACAGGGAACTAATGAAAAACTGTTTTTT
TRBD1	TRBV27	NA	TRBJ1-1	CASSSRTGGSNTEAFF	TGTGCCAGCAGTTCCCGGACAGGGGGCTCGAACACTGAAGCTTTCTTT
NA	TRBV7-9	NA	TRBJ1-2	CASSFSGRNYGYTF	TGTGCCAGCAGCTTCTCGGGGAGGAACTATGGCTACACCTTC
NA	TRBV27	NA	TRBJ1-5	CASSFPPRGATGYMSNQPQHF	TGTGCCAGCAGTTTTCCCCCACGGGGGGCGACGGGATATATGAGCAATCAGCCCCAGCATTTT
NA	TRBV5-1	NA	TRBJ1-3	CASSLTGHTSGNTIYF	TGCGCCAGCAGCCTTACCGGACACACCTCTGGAAACACCATATATTTT
NA	TRBV25-1	once	TRBJ1-5	CARPGGRRNQPQHF	TGTGCCAGACCGGGGGGTAGGCGCAATCAGCCCCAGCATTTT
TRBD1	TRBV14	NA	TRBJ1-1	CASSQRSSGQWDPRRTTEAFF	TGTGCCAGCAGCCAGAGGTCTTCGGGACAGTGGGACCCGCGGCGGACAACTGAAGCTTTCTTT
NA	TRBV5-5	NA	TRBJ2-7	CASSLYYRAPYEQYF	TGTGCCAGCAGCTTGTACTACAGGGCCCCCTACGAGCAGTACTTC
TRBD1	TRBV11-3	NA	TRBJ1-5	CASSLGQGPWNNQPQHF	TGTGCCAGCAGCCTAGGACAGGGACCATGGAACAATCAGCCCCAGCATTTT
TRBD1	TRBV18	NA	TRBJ1-2	CASSPGTAHYGYTF	TGTGCCAGCTCACCCGGGACAGCTCATTATGGCTACACCTTC
NA	TRBV5-1	few	TRBJ1-1	CASSDLTYTLEAFF	TGCGCCAGCAGCGATTTGACTTATACCCTCGAAGCTTTCTTT
TRBD2	TRBV6-5	once	TRBJ2-5	CASTALAGPQETQYF	TGTGCCAGCACCGCGTTAGCGGGACCTCAAGAGACCCAGTACTTC
NA	TRBV30	NA	TRBJ1-6	CAWSVGHYNSPLHF	TGTGCCTGGAGTGTTGGACATTATAATTCACCCCTCCACTTT
NA	TRBV29-1	NA	TRBJ1-2	CSVRPGNYGYTF	TGCAGCGTTAGGCCGGGTAACTATGGCTACACCTTC
NA	TRBV15	NA	TRBJ1-2	CATSRDLFSYGYTF	TGTGCCACCAGCAGAGATTTATTTTCCTATGGCTACACCTTC
TRBD1	TRBV7-9	NA	TRBJ1-2	CASSPPGQGNYGYTF	TGTGCCAGCAGCCCACCGGGACAGGGTAACTATGGCTACACCTTC
NA	TRBV5-1	NA	TRBJ2-3	CASSLLMGRDTQYF	TGCGCCAGCAGCTTGTTGATGGGCCGCGATACGCAGTATTTT
NA	TRBV28	once	TRBJ2-3	CASSLAGTRDTQYF	TGTGCCAGCAGTTTAGCGGGGACCAGGGATACGCAGTATTTT
TRBD2	TRBV15	few	TRBJ2-7	CATSRDGTSGRYEQYF	TGTGCCACCAGCAGAGATGGGACTAGCGGGAGGTACGAGCAGTACTTC
NA	TRBV28	NA	TRBJ2-3	CASLQTGSTDTQYF	TGTGCCAGCCTCCAGACAGGTAGCACAGATACGCAGTATTTT
TRBD1	TRBV7-3	NA	TRBJ2-7	CASSLGTGPGGGEQYF	TGTGCCAGCAGCCTAGGGACAGGGCCGGGGGGAGGCGAGCAGTACTTC
TRBD1	TRBV5-6	NA	TRBJ1-4	CASSLFQGGEKLFF	TGTGCCAGCAGCTTGTTCCAGGGGGGTGAAAAACTGTTTTTT
TRBD2	TRBV27	once	TRBJ2-2	CASSPLGLAGGRTGELFF	TGTGCCAGCAGTCCACTCGGACTAGCGGGGGGGCGGACCGGGGAGCTGTTTTTT
NA	TRBV11-2	few	TRBJ1-4	CASRSPRGGAGRDVEKLFF	TGTGCCAGCAGGTCCCCCCGGGGCGGTGCAGGGAGGGACGTGGAAAAACTGTTTTTT
TRBD2	TRBV5-1	NA	TRBJ2-1	CASSALAVYNEQFF	TGCGCCAGCAGCGCACTAGCGGTATACAATGAGCAGTTCTTC
NA	TRBV6-5	NA	TRBJ1-1	CASSPPGMNTEAFF	TGTGCCAGCAGTCCCCCCGGGATGAACACTGAAGCTTTCTTT
NA	TRBV5-6	NA	TRBJ1-2	CASSLNRDPSPNYGYTF	TGTGCCAGCAGCTTAAACAGGGATCCCTCGCCTAACTATGGCTACACCTTC
NA	TRBV2	NA	TRBJ1-2	CASLTRNYGYTF	TGTGCCAGCTTAACCAGGAACTATGGCTACACCTTC
NA	TRBV6-1	NA	TRBJ1-5	CASSESRRVNQPQHF	TGTGCCAGCAGTGAATCCCGCAGGGTTAATCAGCCCCAGCATTTT
NA	TRBV7-2	once	TRBJ2-3	CASSFRQGGTDTQYF	TGTGCCAGCAGCTTCCGACAGGGAGGAACAGATACGCAGTATTTT
TRBD1	TRBV9	NA	TRBJ2-7	CASSDRTGLEQYF	TGTGCCAGCAGCGACAGGACAGGGCTCGAGCAGTACTTC
TRBD2	TRBV4-2	few	TRBJ2-7	CASSPGGGYEQYF	TGTGCCAGCAGCCCGGGGGGGGGCTACGAGCAGTACTTC
TRBD2	TRBV4-1	NA	TRBJ2-3	CASSQDWGTSGSTDTQYF	TGCGCCAGCAGCCAAGATTGGGGGACTAGCGGTAGCACAGATACGCAGTATTTT
NA	TRBV18	NA	TRBJ1-2	CASSPIITGPDGYGYTF	TGTGCCAGCTCACCTATTATCACAGGGCCCGACGGCTATGGCTACACCTTC
NA	TRBV18	NA	TRBJ2-5	CASSPDSQETQYF	TGTGCCAGCTCACCTGACTCCCAAGAGACCCAGTACTTC
NA	TRBV7-9	NA	TRBJ2-7	CASSFVGGPLNEQYF	TGTGCCAGCAGCTTTGTGGGGGGGCCTTTGAACGAGCAGTACTTC
NA	TRBV21-1	NA	TRBJ1-5	CASMLTPAAYQPQHF	TGTGCCAGCATGTTGACCCCGGCGGCGTATCAGCCCCAGCATTTT
TRBD1	TRBV19	NA	TRBJ2-4	CASSTGTGRSKNIQYF	TGTGCCAGTAGTACCGGGACAGGGAGATCCAAAAACATTCAGTACTTC
NA	TRBV29-1	NA	TRBJ1-1	CSVTTGNTEAFF	TGCAGCGTTACGACAGGGAACACTGAAGCTTTCTTT
TRBD1	TRBV25-1	NA	TRBJ2-7	CASSQDRGDYEQYF	TGTGCCAGCAGCCAGGACAGGGGCGATTACGAGCAGTACTTC
TRBD1	TRBV7-3	NA	TRBJ2-3	CASSRTGTGGVTQYF	TGTGCCAGCAGCCGGACCGGGACAGGGGGAGTTACGCAGTATTTT
TRBD1	TRBV11-2	NA	TRBJ2-3	CASGQGTDTQYF	TGTGCCAGCGGACAGGGAACAGATACGCAGTATTTT
TRBD2	TRBV10-3	few	TRBJ2-7	CAMAASGDHEQYF	TGTGCCATGGCGGCTAGCGGGGACCACGAGCAGTACTTC
NA	TRBV6-5	few	TRBJ1-1	CASSSLSGGGTEAFF	TGTGCCAGCAGTTCATTATCGGGGGGTGGGACTGAAGCTTTCTTT